Listed below are T cell receptor beta chains from one sample, sequenced in a study of memory CD4+ T cells and cytomegalovirus serostatus. Measured with immunoSEQ multiplex PCR; TCRdb has only the in-frame clones, and not every one. This table has around 44,000 clones, around 78% appearing once. Sequencing was carried out using memory CD4+ T cells from blood. These receptors came from an adult in good health and CMV-seronegative. CDR3s include the opening cysteine and the closing phenylalanine or tryptophan. A D gene is named only where the DNA matches it firmly. Rows may omit the clone size; those that give it use once, few, many or a size class.

TGCGCCAGCACGGCTAGCGAAGGGGCTATCGCTGAGCAGTTCTTC	CASTASEGAIAEQFF	TRBV5-1	-	TRBJ2-1	-	15
TGTGCCAGCAGTGCGTCGAACGGAGAGACCCAGTACTTC	CASSASNGETQYF	TRBV2	-	TRBJ2-5	-	13
TGTGCCAGCCGCAACGGTGGGAGCGCCTACGAGCAGTACTTC	CASRNGGSAYEQYF	TRBV6-6	-	TRBJ2-7	-	14
TGTGCCAGCAGTGTTTTGAAATACGGCTACACCTTC	CASSVLKYGYTF	TRBV6-4	few	TRBJ1-2	-	12
TGTGCCAGCACGTTAAGCGCGAACTATGGCTACACCTTC	CASTLSANYGYTF	TRBV2	once	TRBJ1-2	-	13
TGTGCCTGGGGGACAGGGGCGGCTAATGAAAAACTGTTTTTT	CAWGTGAANEKLFF	TRBV30	-	TRBJ1-4	TRBD1	14
TGTGCCAGCAGACAGGGACAGTTGTACGGCTACACCTTC	CASRQGQLYGYTF	TRBV6-5	-	TRBJ1-2	TRBD1	13
TGCAGCGTTGGCGTTAGCGGGAGTAGCACAGATACGCAGTATTTT	CSVGVSGSSTDTQYF	TRBV29-1	-	TRBJ2-3	TRBD2	15
TGCGCCAGCAGCTTGGCTGGGAACCAAGAGACCCAGTACTTC	CASSLAGNQETQYF	TRBV5-1	-	TRBJ2-5	-	14
TGCAGGGGGGGGACTAATGAAAAACTGTTTTTT	CRGGTNEKLFF	TRBV20-1	-	TRBJ1-4	-	11
TGTGCCAGCGGGGTAAACTCCGATCAGCCCCAGCATTTT	CASGVNSDQPQHF	TRBV28	-	TRBJ1-5	-	13
TGTGCCAGCAGCGATCCCGGGACTAGCTCCTACAATGAGCAGTTCTTC	CASSDPGTSSYNEQFF	TRBV9	-	TRBJ2-1	TRBD2	16
TGTGCCAGCAGTGTGGCCCGTGAAGCTTTCTTT	CASSVAREAFF	TRBV2	-	TRBJ1-1	-	11
TGTGCCAGTTCGAGTCAGGGGTCTTCTGGCGAGCAGTACTTC	CASSSQGSSGEQYF	TRBV19	few	TRBJ2-7	-	14
TGTGCCAGCAGCGTACAGGGTTCAGATACGCAGTATTTT	CASSVQGSDTQYF	TRBV7-9	-	TRBJ2-3	-	13
TGTGCCAGCTCGGCGGCGGGACCGAGCACAGATACGCAGTATTTT	CASSAAGPSTDTQYF	TRBV18	-	TRBJ2-3	-	15
TGTGCCAGCAGTCGCTTGTCCGCAGCAGGCACTGAAGCTTTCTTT	CASSRLSAAGTEAFF	TRBV6-5	-	TRBJ1-1	-	15
TGCGCCAGCAGCCCGACGGCAGGATCAGGCACTGAAGCTTTCTTT	CASSPTAGSGTEAFF	TRBV5-1	-	TRBJ1-1	-	15
TGTGCCAGCTCACGGACGACAGGGACTGGAAACACCATATATTTT	CASSRTTGTGNTIYF	TRBV18	-	TRBJ1-3	TRBD1	15
TGCGCCAGCAGCTTGACTCCGGGTTACGAGCAGTACTTC	CASSLTPGYEQYF	TRBV5-1	-	TRBJ2-7	-	13
TGTGCCAGCAGCCCGGGGCCATCTAACTACGAGCAGTACTTC	CASSPGPSNYEQYF	TRBV7-2	-	TRBJ2-7	-	14
TGTGCCAGCAGCCGCTTTTTCGTGGGGCAGGGGATCGGAGATACGCAGTATTTT	CASSRFFVGQGIGDTQYF	TRBV7-2	-	TRBJ2-3	-	18
TGTGCCAGCAGTGGTGGGGACGGGGATCAGCCCCAGCATTTT	CASSGGDGDQPQHF	TRBV2	-	TRBJ1-5	-	14
TGTGCCAGCCTTCAGGTTGGAAGCGGGAGTGGTGCAGATACGCAGTATTTT	CASLQVGSGSGADTQYF	TRBV27	once	TRBJ2-3	TRBD2	17
TGTGCCAGCAGCTTATTAGGGGGGCTTGACTACGAGCAGTACTTC	CASSLLGGLDYEQYF	TRBV11-2	few	TRBJ2-7	-	15
TGTGCCAGCAGTTTATCGATCGGGGGGCCGTCTGAAGCTTTCTTT	CASSLSIGGPSEAFF	TRBV28	-	TRBJ1-1	-	15
TGTGCCAGCAGTGAGGGGCAGGGTTGGGACATTCAGTACTTC	CASSEGQGWDIQYF	TRBV2	-	TRBJ2-4	-	14
TGTGCCAGCAGGCTCGGAGCGGGAGGTAATGAGCAGTTCTTC	CASRLGAGGNEQFF	TRBV5-6	-	TRBJ2-1	TRBD2	14
TGTGCCACCAGCAGGGATCAAGAGACCCAGTACTTC	CATSRDQETQYF	TRBV15	once	TRBJ2-5	-	12
TGTGCCAGCAGCTTGGGCCCCCACAATGAGCAGTTCTTC	CASSLGPHNEQFF	TRBV11-3	-	TRBJ2-1	-	13
TGCGCCAGCGCCCGGCTCAATGAGCAGTTCTTC	CASARLNEQFF	TRBV5-1	-	TRBJ2-1	-	11
TGTGCCAGCAGCTTGTTCCAGCGACTCGAAGAGACCCAGTACTTC	CASSLFQRLEETQYF	TRBV5-4	-	TRBJ2-5	-	15
TGTGCCGGACAGGGGGCTCTCTCTGGAAACACCATATATTTT	CAGQGALSGNTIYF	TRBV30	few	TRBJ1-3	TRBD1	14
TGTGCCAGCAGCCCAAGCGGGATTGGTGAGCAGTTCTTC	CASSPSGIGEQFF	TRBV7-8	few	TRBJ2-1	TRBD2	13
TGCAGCGGGGCTAGCGGGATCCACAATGAGCAGTTCTTC	CSGASGIHNEQFF	TRBV29-1	-	TRBJ2-1	TRBD2	13
TGTGCCATCCGTAGGACTAGCGGCTACACAGATACGCAGTATTTT	CAIRRTSGYTDTQYF	TRBV10-3	-	TRBJ2-3	TRBD2	15
TGTGCCAGCAGTTTCCCCCTTTCGCCCGGGGAGCTGTTTTTT	CASSFPLSPGELFF	TRBV6-1	-	TRBJ2-2	-	14
TGTGCCAGCAGCCAAAGACTAAGCTCTGGAAACACCATATATTTT	CASSQRLSSGNTIYF	TRBV4-2	once	TRBJ1-3	-	15
TGTGCCAGCAGTAGACAGGGGGCATGGACAGATACGCAGTATTTT	CASSRQGAWTDTQYF	TRBV28	-	TRBJ2-3	TRBD1	15
TGTGCCAGTAGTGCGGGACAGGAGGATGGCTACACCTTC	CASSAGQEDGYTF	TRBV19	few	TRBJ1-2	TRBD1	13
TGTGCCAGCATTCCGTCCGGAGGGCAAGAGACCCAGTACTTC	CASIPSGGQETQYF	TRBV2	-	TRBJ2-5	-	14
TGTGCCAGCAGCTTAGGGGGTCCGGGGAACACTGAAGCTTTCTTT	CASSLGGPGNTEAFF	TRBV7-2	-	TRBJ1-1	-	15
-	CASSSSLGPYEQYF	TRBV28	once	TRBJ2-7	-	14
TGTGCCAGCAGTGGAGGGGGGTACCAGCCCCAGCATTTT	CASSGGGYQPQHF	TRBV28	once	TRBJ1-5	-	13
TGCGCCAGCAGCCCGACAGAAGGACGGGGCTACACCTTC	CASSPTEGRGYTF	TRBV5-1	-	TRBJ1-2	-	13
TGTGCCACCTCTAAGGACAATGAGCAGTTCTTC	CATSKDNEQFF	TRBV28	few	TRBJ2-1	-	11
TGTGCCTGGCGCCGACTTTTGTACCAAGAGACCCAGTACTTC	CAWRRLLYQETQYF	TRBV30	few	TRBJ2-5	-	14
TGTGCCAGCAGTGGTCGGGACAGGGCTCAGCCCCAGCATTTT	CASSGRDRAQPQHF	TRBV2	-	TRBJ1-5	TRBD1	14
TGCGCCAGCAGCTTGGAGGCTAGCGGATCTCGCGGCGGGGAGCTGTTTTTT	CASSLEASGSRGGELFF	TRBV5-1	-	TRBJ2-2	TRBD2	17
TGTGCCAGCAGTGTAAGCGCGTACAATGAGCAGTTCTTC	CASSVSAYNEQFF	TRBV6-4	-	TRBJ2-1	-	13
TGTGCCTGGAGTGTAGGACGCACCGGGGCCAACGTCCTGACTTTC	CAWSVGRTGANVLTF	TRBV30	-	TRBJ2-6	-	15
TGTGCCAGCTCTAGAGTAACAGGGTATGGCACTGAAGCTTTCTTT	CASSRVTGYGTEAFF	TRBV9	few	TRBJ1-1	-	15
TGCGCCAGCAGCCAAGGACGACTAGCGGGAATCAATAGGGGTACCTACGAGCAGTACTTC	CASSQGRLAGINRGTYEQYF	TRBV4-1	-	TRBJ2-7	TRBD2	20
TGTGCCAGCTCACCCTTAGCGGGAGCCTACACAGATACGCAGTATTTT	CASSPLAGAYTDTQYF	TRBV18	-	TRBJ2-3	TRBD2	16
TGTGCCAGCAGCTTAGACGCGGGAGCCAAAAACATTCAGTACTTC	CASSLDAGAKNIQYF	TRBV7-2	-	TRBJ2-4	-	15
TGTGCCAGCTTGGGAAGGTCGGCGTCTAATGAAAAACTGTTTTTT	CASLGRSASNEKLFF	TRBV28	-	TRBJ1-4	-	15
TGTGCCAGCAGAACTAGCGGAAGCACAGATACGCAGTATTTT	CASRTSGSTDTQYF	TRBV7-9	-	TRBJ2-3	TRBD2	14